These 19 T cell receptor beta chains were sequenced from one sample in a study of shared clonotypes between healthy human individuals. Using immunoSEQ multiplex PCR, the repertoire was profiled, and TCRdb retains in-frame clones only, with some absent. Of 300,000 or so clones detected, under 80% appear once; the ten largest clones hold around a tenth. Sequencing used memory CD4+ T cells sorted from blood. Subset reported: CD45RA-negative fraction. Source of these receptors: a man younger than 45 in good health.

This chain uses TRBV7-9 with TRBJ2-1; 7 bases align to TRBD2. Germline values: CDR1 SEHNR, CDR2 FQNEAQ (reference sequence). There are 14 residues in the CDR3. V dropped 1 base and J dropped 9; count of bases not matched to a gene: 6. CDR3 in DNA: TGTGCCAGCAGCTTAGATGGACTAGGGGCTGAGCAGTTCTTC. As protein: CASSLDGLGAEQFF.

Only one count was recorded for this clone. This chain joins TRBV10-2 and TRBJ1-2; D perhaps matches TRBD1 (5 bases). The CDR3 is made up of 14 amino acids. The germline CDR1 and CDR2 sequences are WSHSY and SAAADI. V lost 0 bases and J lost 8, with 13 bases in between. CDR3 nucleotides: TGCGCCAGCAGTGAGTCAAGGGGTTCCCCAGGCTACACCTTC. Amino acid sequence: CASSESRGSPGYTF.

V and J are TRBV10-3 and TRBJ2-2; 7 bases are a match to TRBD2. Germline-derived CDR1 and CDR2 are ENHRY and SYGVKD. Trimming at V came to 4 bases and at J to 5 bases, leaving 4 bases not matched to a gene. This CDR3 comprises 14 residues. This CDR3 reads CAISGGGSTGELFF. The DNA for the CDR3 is TGTGCCATCAGTGGCGGGGGAAGTACCGGGGAGCTGTTTTTT.

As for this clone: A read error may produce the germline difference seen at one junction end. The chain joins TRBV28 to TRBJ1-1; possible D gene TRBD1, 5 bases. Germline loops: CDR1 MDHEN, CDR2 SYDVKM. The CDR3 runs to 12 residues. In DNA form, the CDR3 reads TGTGCCAGCAGTTTCAGGGTAACTGGAGCTTTCTTT. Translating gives CASSFRVTGAFF.

CDR3 protein: CASSYTGLREGGELFF. CDR3 nucleotide sequence: TGTGCCAGCAGTTACACCGGACTCCGGGAGGGGGGGGAGCTGTTTTTT. The chain couples TRBV6-6 to TRBJ2-2; 8 nucleotides match TRBD2. The V gene end was trimmed by 2 bases and the J gene end by 8 bases; junction bases not matched to a gene: 10. The V gene's germline CDR1 is MNHNY and CDR2 SVGAGI (reference sequence). This CDR3 is 16 amino acids long.

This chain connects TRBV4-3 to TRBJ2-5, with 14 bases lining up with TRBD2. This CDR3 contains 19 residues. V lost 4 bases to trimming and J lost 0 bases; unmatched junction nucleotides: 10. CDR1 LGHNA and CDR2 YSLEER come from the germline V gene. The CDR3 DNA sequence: TGCGCCAGCAGCCCCCGACTAGCGGGAGGGCCGATGAACCAAGAGACCCAGTACTTC. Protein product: CASSPRLAGGPMNQETQYF.

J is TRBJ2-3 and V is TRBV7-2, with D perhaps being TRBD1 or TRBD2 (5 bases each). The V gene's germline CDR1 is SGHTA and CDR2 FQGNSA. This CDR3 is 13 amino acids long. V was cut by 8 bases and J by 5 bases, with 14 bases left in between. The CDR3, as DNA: TGTGCCAGCGAAATCCGAGGGGAAGATACGCAGTATTTT. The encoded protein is CASEIRGEDTQYF. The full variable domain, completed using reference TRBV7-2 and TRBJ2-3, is GAGVSQSPSNKVTEKGKDVELRCDPISGHTALYWYRQSLGQGLEFLIYFQGNSAPDKSGLPSDRFSAERTGGSVSTLTIQRTQQEDSAVYLCASEIRGEDTQYFGPGTRLTVL.

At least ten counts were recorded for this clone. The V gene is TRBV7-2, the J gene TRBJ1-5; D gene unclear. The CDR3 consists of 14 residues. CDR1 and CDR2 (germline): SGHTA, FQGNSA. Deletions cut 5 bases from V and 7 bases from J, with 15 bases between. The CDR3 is CASSPGSLGQPQHF. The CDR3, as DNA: TGTGCCAGCAGCCCCGGGTCCCTCGGCCAGCCCCAGCATTTT.

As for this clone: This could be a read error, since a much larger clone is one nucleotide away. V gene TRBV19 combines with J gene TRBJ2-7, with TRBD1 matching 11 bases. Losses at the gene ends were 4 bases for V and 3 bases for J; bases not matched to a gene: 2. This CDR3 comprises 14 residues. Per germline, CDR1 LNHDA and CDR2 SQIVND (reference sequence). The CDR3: CASSTGTGGYEQYF. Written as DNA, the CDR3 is TGTGCCAGTAGTACCGGGACAGGGGGCTACGAGCAGTACTTC.

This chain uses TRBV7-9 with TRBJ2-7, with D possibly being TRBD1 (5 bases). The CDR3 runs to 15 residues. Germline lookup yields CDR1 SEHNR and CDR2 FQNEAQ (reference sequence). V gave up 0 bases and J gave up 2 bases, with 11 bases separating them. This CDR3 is CASSLAGTGAYEQYF. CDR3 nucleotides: TGTGCCAGCAGCTTAGCGGGTACAGGAGCCTACGAGCAGTACTTC.

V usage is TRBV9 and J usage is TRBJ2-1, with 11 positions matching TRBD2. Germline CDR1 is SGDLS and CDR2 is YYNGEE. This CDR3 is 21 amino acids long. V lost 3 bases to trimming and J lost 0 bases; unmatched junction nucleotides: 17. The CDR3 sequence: CASSDSRLVLAGGSSYNEQFF. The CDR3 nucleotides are TGTGCCAGCAGCGACTCAAGATTGGTTCTAGCGGGAGGAAGCTCCTACAATGAGCAGTTCTTC.

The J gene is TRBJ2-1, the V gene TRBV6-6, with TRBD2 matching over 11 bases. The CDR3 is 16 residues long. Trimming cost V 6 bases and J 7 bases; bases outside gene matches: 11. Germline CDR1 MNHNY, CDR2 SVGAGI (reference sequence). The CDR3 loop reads CASSTKTSGNPNEQFF. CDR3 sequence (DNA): TGTGCCAGCAGCACGAAGACTAGCGGGAATCCAAATGAGCAGTTCTTC.

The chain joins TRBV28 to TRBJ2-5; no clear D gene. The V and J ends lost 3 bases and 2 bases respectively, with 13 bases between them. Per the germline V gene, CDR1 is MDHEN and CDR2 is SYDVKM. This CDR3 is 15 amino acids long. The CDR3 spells CASSFLQTAQETQYF. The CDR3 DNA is TGTGCCAGCAGTTTTTTACAGACTGCACAAGAGACCCAGTACTTC.

CDR3 region: CASSITGGDYGYTF. In nucleotides, the CDR3 is TGTGCCAGTAGTATAACGGGTGGTGACTATGGCTACACCTTC. V is TRBV19 and J is TRBJ1-2; D is unresolved. The CDR3 contains 14 residues. Per the germline V gene, CDR1 is LNHDA and CDR2 is SQIVND (reference sequence). V was cut by 2 bases and J by 3 bases, with 10 bases left in between.

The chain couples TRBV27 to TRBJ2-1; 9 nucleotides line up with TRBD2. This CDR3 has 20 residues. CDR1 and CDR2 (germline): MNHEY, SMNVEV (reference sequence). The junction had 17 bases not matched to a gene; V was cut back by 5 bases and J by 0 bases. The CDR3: CASSLTPGLALRSSYNEQFF. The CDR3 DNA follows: TGTGCCAGCAGTCTGACACCGGGACTAGCTCTACGAAGCTCCTACAATGAGCAGTTCTTC.

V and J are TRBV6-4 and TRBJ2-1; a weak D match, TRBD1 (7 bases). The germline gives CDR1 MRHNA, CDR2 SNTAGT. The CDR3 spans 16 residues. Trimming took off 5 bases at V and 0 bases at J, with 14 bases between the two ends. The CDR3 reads CASSRSGGGSYNEQFF. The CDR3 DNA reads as TGTGCCAGCAGTCGATCAGGGGGAGGCTCCTACAATGAGCAGTTCTTC.

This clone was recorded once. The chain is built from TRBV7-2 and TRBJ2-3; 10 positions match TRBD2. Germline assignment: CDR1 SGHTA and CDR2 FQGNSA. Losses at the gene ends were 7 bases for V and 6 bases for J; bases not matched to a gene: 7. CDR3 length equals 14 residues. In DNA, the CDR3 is TGTGCCAGCAAGTCTAGCGGGAGTACGGATACGCAGTATTTT. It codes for CASKSSGSTDTQYF.

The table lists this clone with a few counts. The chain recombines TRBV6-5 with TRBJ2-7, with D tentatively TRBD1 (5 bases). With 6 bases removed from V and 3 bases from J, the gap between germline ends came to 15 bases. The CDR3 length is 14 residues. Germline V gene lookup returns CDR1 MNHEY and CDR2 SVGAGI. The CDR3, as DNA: TGTGCCAGCAGGCAGGACATCACACGCTACGAGCAGTACTTC. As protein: CASRQDITRYEQYF.

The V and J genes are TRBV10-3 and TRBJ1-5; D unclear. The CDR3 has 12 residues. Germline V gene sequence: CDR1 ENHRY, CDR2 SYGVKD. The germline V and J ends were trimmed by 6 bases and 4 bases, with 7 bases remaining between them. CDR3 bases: TGTGCCATCAGCGAGATTAATCAGCCCCAGCATTTT. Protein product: CAISEINQPQHF.